This T cell receptor beta chain is drawn from a study of human versus mouse CDR3 diversity and MHC coevolution. Study-level findings and limits: On average, humans showed more CDR3 deletions and insertions than mice. Human T cells were selected on about six MHC II alleles. Clonal inequality was lowest in most of the three human donors.

Cells were CD45RO-negative CD62L-positive naive CD4 T cells sorted from PBMCs. CDR1 is SNHLY and CDR2 is FYNNEI in the germline V gene. This CDR3 spans 12 amino acids. Trimming removed 2 bases from V and 8 bases from J, with 7 bases in between. Libraries were prepared by immunoSEQ multiplex PCR; TCRdb keeps only in-frame clonotypes and omits some of them. The sample consists of about 60,000 clones, 94% of them appearing once. On this clone itself: The antigen is not known.

This clonotype was obtained from a person aged 60 to 70 in good health. The chain has TRBV2 and TRBJ2-1; D not resolved. The sequenced sample consisted of naive CD4+ T cells from blood. Subset indicated: CD45RO-negative CD62L-positive naive CD4 T cells. The CDR3 region has the DNA TGTGCCAGCAGTGAACAGGATGATGAGCAGTTCTTC. It encodes CASSEQDDEQFF.